The clone carrying this T cell receptor beta chain was detected once. The antigen is undetermined. V was pared by 5 bases and J by 7 bases, with 11 bases between. The CDR3 extends over 11 amino acids. The germline CDR1 and CDR2 sequences are SQVTM and ANQGSEA. Libraries were prepared by immunoSEQ multiplex PCR; TCRdb keeps only in-frame clonotypes and omits some of them. The profile shows about 140,000 clones, over 75% of them singletons. This sample is drawn from a study of T cell responses to AZD1222 COVID-19 vaccine. Regarding the study as a whole: The study found vaccine-associated CD4 TCRs spanning spike, dominant at 160-218 and 743-854. Vaccination with two AZD1222 doses was followed by a rise in Spike-specific TCR breadth and depth. Females outnumbered males among donors, who were mostly white British; clonal diversity was possibly underestimated.

The J gene is TRBJ1-1, the V gene TRBV29-1; D remains unclear. This TCR came from an adult in good health. Sequenced material: peripheral blood, taken on day 0 of AZD1222 vaccination. Written as DNA, the CDR3 is TGCAGCGTTTTCCGCTCCAGTGAAGCTTTCTTT. This sequence encodes CSVFRSSEAFF.